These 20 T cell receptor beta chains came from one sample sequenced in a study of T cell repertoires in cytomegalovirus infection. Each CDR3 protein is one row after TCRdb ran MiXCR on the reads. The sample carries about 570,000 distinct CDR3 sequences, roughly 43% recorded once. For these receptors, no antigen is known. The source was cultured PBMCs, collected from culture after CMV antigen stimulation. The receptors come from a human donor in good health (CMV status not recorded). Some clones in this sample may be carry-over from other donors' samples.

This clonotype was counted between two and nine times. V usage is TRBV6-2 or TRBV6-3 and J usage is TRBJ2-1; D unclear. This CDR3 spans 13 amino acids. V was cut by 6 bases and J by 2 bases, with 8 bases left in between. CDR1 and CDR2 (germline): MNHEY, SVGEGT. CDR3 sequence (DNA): TGTGCCAGCAGCAAGGGCGCCTACAATGAGCAGTTCTTC. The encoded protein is CASSKGAYNEQFF.

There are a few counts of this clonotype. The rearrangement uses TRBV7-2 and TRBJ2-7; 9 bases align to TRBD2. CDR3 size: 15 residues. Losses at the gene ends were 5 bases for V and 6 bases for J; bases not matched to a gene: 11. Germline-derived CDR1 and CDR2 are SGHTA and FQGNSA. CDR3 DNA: TGTGCCAGCAGCCCGCCCCCGGGACTAGCTACCGAGCAGTACTTC. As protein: CASSPPPGLATEQYF.

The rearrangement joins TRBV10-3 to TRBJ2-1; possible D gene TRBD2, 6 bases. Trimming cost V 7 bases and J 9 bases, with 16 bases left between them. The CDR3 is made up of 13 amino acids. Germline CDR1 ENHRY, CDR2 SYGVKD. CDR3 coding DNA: TGTGCCATCACTATGGGGGAGGTAGGTGAGCAGTTCTTC. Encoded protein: CAITMGEVGEQFF.

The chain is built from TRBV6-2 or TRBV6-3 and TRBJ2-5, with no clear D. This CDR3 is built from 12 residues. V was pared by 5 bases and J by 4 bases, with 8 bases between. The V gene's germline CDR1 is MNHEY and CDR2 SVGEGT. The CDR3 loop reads CASSRPPETQYF. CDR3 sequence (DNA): TGTGCCAGCAGTCGGCCACCAGAGACCCAGTACTTC.

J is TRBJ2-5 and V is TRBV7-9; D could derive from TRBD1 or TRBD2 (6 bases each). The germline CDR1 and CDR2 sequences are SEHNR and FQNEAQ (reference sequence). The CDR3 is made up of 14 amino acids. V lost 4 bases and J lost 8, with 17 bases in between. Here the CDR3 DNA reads TGTGCCAGCAGCTCAACGGGGGCCCCACGTACCCAGTACTTC. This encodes CASSSTGAPRTQYF.

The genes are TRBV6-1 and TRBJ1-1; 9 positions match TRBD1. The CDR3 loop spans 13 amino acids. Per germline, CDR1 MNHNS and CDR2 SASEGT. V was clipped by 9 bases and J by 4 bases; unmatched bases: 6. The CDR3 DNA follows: TGTGCCAGTCAAGAGACAGGGGGCACTGAAGCTTTCTTT. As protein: CASQETGGTEAFF.

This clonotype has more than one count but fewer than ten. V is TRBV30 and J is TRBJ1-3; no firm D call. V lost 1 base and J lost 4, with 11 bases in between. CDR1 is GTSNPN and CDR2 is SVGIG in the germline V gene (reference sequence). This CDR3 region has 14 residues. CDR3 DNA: TGTGCCTGGAGTGCCGGGAGCTTAGGAAACACCATATATTTT. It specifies CAWSAGSLGNTIYF.

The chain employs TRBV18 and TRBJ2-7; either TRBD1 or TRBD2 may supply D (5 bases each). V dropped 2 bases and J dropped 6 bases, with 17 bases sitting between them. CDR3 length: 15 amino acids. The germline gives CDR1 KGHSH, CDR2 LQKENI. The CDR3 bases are TGTGCCAGCTCACCATTTAGAGACAGTGGGGGCGAGCAGTACTTC. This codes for CASSPFRDSGGEQYF.

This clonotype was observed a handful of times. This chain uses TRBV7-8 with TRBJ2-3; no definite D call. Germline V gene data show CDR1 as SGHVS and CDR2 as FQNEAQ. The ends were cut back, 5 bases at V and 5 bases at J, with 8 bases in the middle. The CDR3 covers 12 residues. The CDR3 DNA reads TGTGCCAGCAGCCGTTATGTAGATACGCAGTATTTT. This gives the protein CASSRYVDTQYF.

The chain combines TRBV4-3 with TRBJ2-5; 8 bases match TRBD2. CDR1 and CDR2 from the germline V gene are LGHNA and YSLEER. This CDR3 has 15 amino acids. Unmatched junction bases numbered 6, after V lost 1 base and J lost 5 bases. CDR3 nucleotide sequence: TGCGCCAGCAGCCAAGCCGGGAGGGCCAGGGAGACCCAGTACTTC. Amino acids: CASSQAGRARETQYF.

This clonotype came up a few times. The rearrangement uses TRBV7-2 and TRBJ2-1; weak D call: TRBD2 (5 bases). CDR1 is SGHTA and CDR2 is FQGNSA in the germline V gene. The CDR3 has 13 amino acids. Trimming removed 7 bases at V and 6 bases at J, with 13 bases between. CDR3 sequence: CASTSTRGNEQFF. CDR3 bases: TGTGCCAGCACCAGCACTAGAGGCAATGAGCAGTTCTTC.

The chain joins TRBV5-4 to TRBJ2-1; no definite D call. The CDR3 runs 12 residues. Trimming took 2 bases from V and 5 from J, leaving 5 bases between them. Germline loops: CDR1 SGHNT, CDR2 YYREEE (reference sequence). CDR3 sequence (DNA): TGTGCCAGCAGCTTCCCCCACAATGAGCAGTTCTTC. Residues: CASSFPHNEQFF.

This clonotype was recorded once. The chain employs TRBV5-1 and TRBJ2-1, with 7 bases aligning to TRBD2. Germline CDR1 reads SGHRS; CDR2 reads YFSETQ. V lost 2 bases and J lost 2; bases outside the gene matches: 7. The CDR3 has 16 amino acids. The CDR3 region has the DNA TGCGCCAGCAGCTTAGGCGGGAGTAACACCTACAATGAGCAGTTCTTC. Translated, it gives CASSLGGSNTYNEQFF.

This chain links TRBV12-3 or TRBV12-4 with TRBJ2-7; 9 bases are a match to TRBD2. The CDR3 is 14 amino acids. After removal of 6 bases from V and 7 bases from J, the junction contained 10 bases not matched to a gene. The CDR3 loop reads CASSPRHLAGEQYF. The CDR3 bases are TGTGCCAGCAGCCCTAGGCACCTAGCGGGAGAGCAGTACTTC.

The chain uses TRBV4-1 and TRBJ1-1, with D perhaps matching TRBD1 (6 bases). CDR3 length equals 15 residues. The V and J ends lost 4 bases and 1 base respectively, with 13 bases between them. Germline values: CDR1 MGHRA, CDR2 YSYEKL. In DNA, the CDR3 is TGCGCCAGCAGCCCTGGATGGGGGCGGAACACTGAAGCTTTCTTT. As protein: CASSPGWGRNTEAFF.

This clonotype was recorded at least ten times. The CDR3 region is CASSRTEQSNQPQHF. The DNA for the CDR3 is TGTGCCAGCAGCCGGACGGAACAAAGCAATCAGCCCCAGCATTTT. The chain is built from TRBV7-8 and TRBJ1-5; D is uncertain. Trimming took 5 bases from V and 1 from J, leaving 12 bases between them. The CDR3 totals 15 residues. CDR1 and CDR2 (germline): SGHVS, FQNEAQ.

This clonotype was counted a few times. CDR3 DNA: TGTGCCAGCAGCTCCAGCCCGGGACTAGCGGGGGGGCTGGGCGGAAACATTCAGTACTTC. Translating it yields CASSSSPGLAGGLGGNIQYF. The V gene is TRBV7-6, the J gene TRBJ2-4; 16 bases are shared with TRBD2. CDR1 SGHVS and CDR2 FNYEAQ come from the germline V gene. This CDR3 comprises 20 residues. The V segment lost 4 bases and the J segment 6 bases; nucleotides outside the gene matches: 15.

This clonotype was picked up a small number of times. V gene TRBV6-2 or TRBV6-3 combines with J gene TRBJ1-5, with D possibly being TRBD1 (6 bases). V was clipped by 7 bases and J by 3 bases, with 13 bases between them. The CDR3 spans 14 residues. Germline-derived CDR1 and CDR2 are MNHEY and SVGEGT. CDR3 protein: CASTLGADNQPQHF. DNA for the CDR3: TGTGCCAGCACATTGGGGGCAGACAATCAGCCCCAGCATTTT.

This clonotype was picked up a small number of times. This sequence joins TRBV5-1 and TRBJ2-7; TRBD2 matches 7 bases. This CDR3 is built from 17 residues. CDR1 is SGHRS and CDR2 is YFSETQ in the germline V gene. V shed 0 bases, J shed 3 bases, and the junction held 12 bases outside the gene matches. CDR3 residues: CASSLAGIGTNIYEQYF. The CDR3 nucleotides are TGCGCCAGCAGCTTGGCCGGGATCGGGACTAATATCTACGAGCAGTACTTC.

For the CDR3, the DNA is TGTGCCAGCAGTTACTCTCCCGGAACCACAGATACGCAGTATTTT. Amino acid sequence: CASSYSPGTTDTQYF. The chain uses TRBV6-5 and TRBJ2-3; D is unresolved. The germline gives CDR1 MNHEY, CDR2 SVGAGI. The CDR3 covers 15 residues. V dropped 0 bases and J dropped 2 bases, with 9 bases sitting between them.